Listed here are 10 T cell receptor beta chains from one sample, sequenced in a study of cytomegalovirus exposure and HLA in healthy donors. The PCR made use of 60 Vbeta and 13 Jbeta primers. Measured with immunoSEQ multiplex PCR; TCRdb has only the in-frame clones, and not every one. The sample holds some 170,000 clones, roughly 87% seen once. Sequencing was performed on PBMCs. These receptors originate from a woman in her 30s in good health and CMV-seronegative.

This chain links TRBV14 with TRBJ2-5; no definite D call. The V end lost 0 bases, the J end lost 2 bases, and 10 bases lay between the germline ends. In germline, CDR1 is SGHDN, CDR2 FVKESK. The CDR3 contains 15 residues. CDR3 in DNA: TGTGCCAGCAGCCAAGATCTAGGCCCACAAGAGACCCAGTACTTC. It encodes CASSQDLGPQETQYF.

Here the CDR3 DNA reads TGTGCCACCAGCAGTTGGACAGGGCTGAACACTGAAGCTTTCTTT. Its protein product is CATSSWTGLNTEAFF. This sequence joins TRBV15 and TRBJ1-1, with TRBD1 matching over 8 bases. V lost 3 bases to trimming and J lost 0 bases; unmatched junction nucleotides: 3. CDR3 length: 15 residues. Germline lookup yields CDR1 LNHNV and CDR2 YYDKDF (reference sequence).

This chain links TRBV27 with TRBJ1-5, with 7 nucleotides matching TRBD1. CDR3 length: 16 residues. Trimming at V came to 0 bases and at J to 4 bases, leaving 6 bases not matched to a gene. CDR1 and CDR2 (germline): MNHEY, SMNVEV (reference sequence). For the CDR3, the DNA is TGTGCCAGCAGTTTATCTGGAGGGGGCCGGAATCAGCCCCAGCATTTT. Translation gives CASSLSGGGRNQPQHF.

This clone was seen more than once but under ten times. The chain couples TRBV2 to TRBJ1-1; TRBD1 matches 10 bases. After removal of 5 bases from V and 2 bases from J, the junction contained 2 bases not matched to a gene. The CDR3 runs 14 residues. CDR1 SNHLY and CDR2 FYNNEI come from the germline V gene. CDR3 sequence: CASSWDRGNTEAFF. As DNA, the CDR3 is TGTGCCAGCAGTTGGGACAGGGGAAACACTGAAGCTTTCTTT.

The rearrangement joins TRBV6-5 to TRBJ2-7; possibly TRBD1 for D (6 bases). The ends were cut back, 6 bases at V and 1 base at J, with 13 bases in the middle. The CDR3 consists of 14 residues. Germline lookup yields CDR1 MNHEY and CDR2 SVGAGI. DNA for the CDR3: TGTGCCAGCAGGCGAAACACAGGGTCCTACGAGCAGTACTTC. Translating it yields CASRRNTGSYEQYF.

The V call is TRBV7-6, the J call TRBJ1-1; a weak D match, TRBD1 (6 bases). Trimming stripped 4 bases from V and 0 bases from J, with 15 bases between. Looked up from germline, CDR1 is SGHVS and CDR2 is FNYEAQ. The CDR3 runs 16 residues. The CDR3 DNA is TGTGCCAGCAGCTCCCGGTTGGGGGCCCTGAACACTGAAGCTTTCTTT. Translating it yields CASSSRLGALNTEAFF.

The V call is TRBV10-2, the J call TRBJ2-1; TRBD1 matches at 7 bases. Germline values: CDR1 WSHSY, CDR2 SAAADI. The CDR3 has 12 amino acids. V was clipped by 11 bases and J by 6 bases; unmatched bases: 7. CDR3 sequence (DNA): TGCGCCGCACGACAGGGTTCCAATGAGCAGTTCTTC. This sequence encodes CAARQGSNEQFF.

The chain links TRBV7-9 to TRBJ2-7, with D possibly matching TRBD1 (5 bases). The germline V gene has CDR1 SEHNR and CDR2 FQNEAQ (reference sequence). This CDR3 is built from 13 residues. Trimming left V 1 base short and J 4 bases short, with 8 bases between. CDR3 in amino acids: CASSLGSGYEQYF. For the CDR3, the DNA is TGTGCCAGCAGCTTAGGGTCAGGGTACGAGCAGTACTTC.

The V and J genes are TRBV9 and TRBJ1-1; D is possibly TRBD1 (6 bases). CDR1 and CDR2 (germline): SGDLS, YYNGEE. Trimming removed 4 bases at V and 6 bases at J, with 13 bases between. CDR3 length equals 13 residues. CDR3 residues: CASSLEGEPEAFF. The CDR3, as DNA: TGTGCCAGCAGCCTCGAGGGGGAGCCTGAAGCTTTCTTT.

Only a few counts were recorded for this clone. The chain combines TRBV30 with TRBJ1-5, with D unresolved. There are 12 residues in the CDR3. Looked up from germline, CDR1 is GTSNPN and CDR2 is SVGIG (reference sequence). V was trimmed by 3 bases and J by 6 bases, leaving 9 bases between them. The CDR3 bases are TGTGCCTGGAGCACCGGGTCTCAGCCCCAGCATTTT. Translation: CAWSTGSQPQHF.